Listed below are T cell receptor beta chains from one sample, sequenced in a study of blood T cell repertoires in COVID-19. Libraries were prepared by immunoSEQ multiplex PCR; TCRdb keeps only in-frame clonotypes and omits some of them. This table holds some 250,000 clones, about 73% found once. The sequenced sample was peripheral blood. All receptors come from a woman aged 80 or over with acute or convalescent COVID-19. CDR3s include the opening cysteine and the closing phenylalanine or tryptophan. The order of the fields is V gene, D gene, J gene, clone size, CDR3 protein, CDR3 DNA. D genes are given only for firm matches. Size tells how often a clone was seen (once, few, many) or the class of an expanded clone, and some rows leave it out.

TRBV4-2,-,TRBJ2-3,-,CASSQEGVKQTDTQYF,TGTGCCAGCAGCCAAGAAGGGGTTAAACAGACAGATACGCAGTATTTT
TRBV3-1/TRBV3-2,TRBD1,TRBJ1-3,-,CASSQGGQGFNTIYF,TGTGCCAGCAGCCAGGGCGGACAGGGATTCAACACCATATATTTT
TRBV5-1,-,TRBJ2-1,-,CASSLDGRGSYNEQFF,TGCGCCAGCAGCTTGGATGGAAGGGGCTCCTACAATGAGCAGTTCTTC
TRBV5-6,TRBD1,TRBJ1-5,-,CASRFGTGRRNQPQHF,TGTGCCAGCAGGTTCGGGACAGGGCGTCGCAATCAGCCCCAGCATTTT
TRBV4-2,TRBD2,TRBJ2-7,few,CASSQDSGRGVLEQYF,TGTGCCAGCAGCCAAGATAGCGGGAGGGGGGTCCTCGAGCAGTACTTC
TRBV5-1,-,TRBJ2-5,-,CASSLDTGNQETQYF,TGCGCCAGCAGCTTGGATACAGGGAACCAAGAGACCCAGTACTTC
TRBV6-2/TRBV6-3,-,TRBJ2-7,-,CASSYRGLTYEQYF,TGTGCCAGCAGTTACCGGGGATTAACCTACGAGCAGTACTTC
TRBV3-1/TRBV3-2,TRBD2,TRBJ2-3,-,CASSRYASSGRMADTQYF,TGTGCCAGCAGCCGCTACGCCTCTAGCGGGAGGATGGCAGATACGCAGTATTTT
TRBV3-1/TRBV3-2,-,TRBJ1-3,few,CASAYFSGNTIYF,TGTGCCAGTGCATACTTCTCTGGAAACACCATATATTTT
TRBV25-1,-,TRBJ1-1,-,CASGGNLNTEAFF,TGTGCCAGCGGGGGGAACCTGAACACTGAAGCTTTCTTT
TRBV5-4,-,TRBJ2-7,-,CASSYPQGSSYEQYF,TGTGCCAGCAGCTACCCACAGGGCAGCTCCTACGAGCAGTACTTC
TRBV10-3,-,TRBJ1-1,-,CAISPTEGVGAFF,TGTGCCATCAGCCCGACGGAAGGGGTTGGTGCTTTCTTT
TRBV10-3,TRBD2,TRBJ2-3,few,CATRTSGGGTDTQYF,TGTGCCACCCGGACTAGCGGGGGGGGCACAGATACGCAGTATTTT
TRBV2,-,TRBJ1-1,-,CASSVRQMNTEAFF,TGTGCCAGCAGTGTGAGACAGATGAACACTGAAGCTTTCTTT
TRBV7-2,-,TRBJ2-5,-,CASSLGFSRETQYF,TGTGCCAGCAGCTTAGGTTTTAGTCGAGAGACCCAGTACTTC
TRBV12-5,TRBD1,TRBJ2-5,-,CASGFRTGAGETQYF,TGTGCTAGTGGTTTCCGGACAGGGGCGGGGGAGACCCAGTACTTC
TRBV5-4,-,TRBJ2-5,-,CASSAGTTQETQYF,TGTGCCAGCAGCGCCGGGACAACACAAGAGACCCAGTACTTC
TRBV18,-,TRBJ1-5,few,CASSPGQGGSNQPQHF,TGTGCCAGCTCACCGGGGCAGGGTGGGAGCAATCAGCCCCAGCATTTT
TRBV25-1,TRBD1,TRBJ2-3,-,CASSTRDRRTDTQYF,TGTGCCAGCAGTACCCGGGACAGACGCACAGATACGCAGTATTTT
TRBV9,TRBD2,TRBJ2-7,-,CASSVTSGGALNEQYF,TGTGCCAGCAGCGTAACTAGCGGGGGGGCCCTTAACGAGCAGTACTTC
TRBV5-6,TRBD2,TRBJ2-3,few,CASSPGLARTSTDTQYF,TGTGCCAGCAGCCCGGGACTAGCGAGAACTAGCACAGATACGCAGTATTTT
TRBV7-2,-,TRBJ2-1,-,CASSPGAAGSNEQFF,TGTGCCAGCAGCCCCGGTGCGGCGGGGTCCAATGAGCAGTTCTTC
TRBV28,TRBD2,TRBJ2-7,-,CASSSWTSGTYEQYF,TGTGCCAGCAGTTCCTGGACTAGCGGGACCTACGAGCAGTACTTC
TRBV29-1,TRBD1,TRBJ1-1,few,CSVDRTGLLNTEAFF,TGCAGCGTGGACAGGACAGGTTTGCTGAACACTGAAGCTTTCTTT
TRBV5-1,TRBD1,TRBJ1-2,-,CASSPGSGDRVRGYTF,TGCGCCAGCAGCCCCGGGTCGGGGGACAGGGTACGTGGCTACACCTTC
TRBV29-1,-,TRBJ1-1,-,CSGYIRENTEAFF,TGCAGCGGCTATATCAGGGAGAACACTGAAGCTTTCTTT
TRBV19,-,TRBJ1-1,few,CASSINGRVNTEAFF,TGTGCCAGTAGTATTAACGGGAGGGTGAACACTGAAGCTTTCTTT
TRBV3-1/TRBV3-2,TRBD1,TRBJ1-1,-,CASSQDRGTGDTEAFF,TGTGCCAGCAGCCAAGATAGAGGGACAGGGGACACTGAAGCTTTCTTT
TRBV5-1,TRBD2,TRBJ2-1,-,CASNLAGGLSYNEQFF,TGCGCCAGCAACCTAGCGGGAGGACTCTCCTACAATGAGCAGTTCTTC
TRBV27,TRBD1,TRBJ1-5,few,CASSPLTDRGGGRNQPQHF,TGTGCCAGCAGTCCGCTTACGGACAGGGGGGGTGGCCGCAATCAGCCCCAGCATTTT
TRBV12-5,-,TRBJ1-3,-,CASGFRYSGNTIYF,TGTGCTAGTGGTTTCAGGTACTCTGGAAACACCATATATTTT
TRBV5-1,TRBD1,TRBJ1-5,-,CASSLSGTGNQPQHF,TGCGCCAGCAGCTTGTCCGGGACAGGCAATCAGCCCCAGCATTTT
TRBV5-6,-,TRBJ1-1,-,CASSSDRIEAFF,TGTGCCAGCAGCTCTGACAGGATTGAAGCTTTCTTT
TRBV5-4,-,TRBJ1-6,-,CASSPGDSPLHF,TGTGCCAGCAGTCCAGGGGATTCACCCCTCCACTTT
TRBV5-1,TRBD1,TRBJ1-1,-,CASSSGQGGFGTEAFF,TGCGCCAGCAGCTCGGGACAGGGGGGCTTCGGGACTGAAGCTTTCTTT
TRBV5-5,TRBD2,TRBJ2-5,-,CASSPAGLAGHRQETQYF,TGTGCCAGCAGCCCCGCCGGACTAGCGGGGCACCGGCAAGAGACCCAGTACTTC
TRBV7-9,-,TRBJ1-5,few,CASSGTTGQAQPQHF,TGTGCCAGCAGCGGCACGACAGGCCAAGCTCAGCCCCAGCATTTT
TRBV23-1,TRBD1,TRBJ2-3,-,CASSQSKSPKITGGAADTQYF,TGCGCCAGCAGTCAATCGAAGTCCCCCAAGATTACAGGGGGCGCAGCAGATACGCAGTATTTT
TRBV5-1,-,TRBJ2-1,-,CASSLEAGLPSNEQFF,TGCGCCAGCAGCTTGGAGGCAGGGTTGCCTAGCAATGAGCAGTTCTTC
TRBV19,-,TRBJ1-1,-,CASSVGRNTEAFF,TGTGCCAGTAGTGTTGGTAGAAACACTGAAGCTTTCTTT
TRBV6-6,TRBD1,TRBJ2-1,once,CASRSPTGAHNEQFF,TGTGCCAGCAGGTCCCCGACAGGGGCCCACAATGAGCAGTTCTTC
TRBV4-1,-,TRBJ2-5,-,CASSPAQGGEETQYF,TGCGCCAGCAGCCCCGCCCAGGGAGGCGAAGAGACCCAGTACTTC
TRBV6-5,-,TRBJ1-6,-,CASSLGVYGNSPLHF,TGTGCCAGCAGTCTAGGGGTTTATGGTAATTCACCCCTCCACTTT
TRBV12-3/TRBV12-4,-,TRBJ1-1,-,CASRQMNTEAFF,TGTGCCAGCAGACAAATGAACACTGAAGCTTTCTTT
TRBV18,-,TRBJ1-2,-,CASSPDSGYGYTF,TGTGCCAGCTCACCCGACAGTGGCTATGGCTACACCTTC
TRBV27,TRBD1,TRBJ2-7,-,CASSSWTGGAYEQYF,TGTGCCAGCAGTTCGTGGACAGGGGGGGCCTACGAGCAGTACTTC
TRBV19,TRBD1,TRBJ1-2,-,CASRFLGQNYGYTF,TGTGCCAGTAGGTTCCTGGGACAGAACTATGGCTACACCTTC
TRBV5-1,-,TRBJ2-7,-,CASSLQGGNEQYF,TGCGCCAGCAGCTTACAGGGGGGGAACGAGCAGTACTTC
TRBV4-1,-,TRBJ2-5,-,CASSQQGYQETQYF,TGCGCCAGCAGCCAGCAGGGGTACCAAGAGACCCAGTACTTC
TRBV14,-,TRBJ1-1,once,CASSPWSGYNTEAFF,TGTGCCAGCAGCCCCTGGTCGGGTTATAACACTGAAGCTTTCTTT
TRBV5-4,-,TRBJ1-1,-,CASGGGSVGTEAFF,TGTGCCAGCGGGGGGGGCTCAGTAGGCACTGAAGCTTTCTTT
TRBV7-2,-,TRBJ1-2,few,CASSNRDGNYGYTF,TGTGCCAGCAGCAACAGGGATGGTAACTATGGCTACACCTTC
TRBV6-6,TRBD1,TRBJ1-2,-,CASRPQGYGYTF,TGTGCCAGCAGACCACAGGGGTATGGCTACACCTTC